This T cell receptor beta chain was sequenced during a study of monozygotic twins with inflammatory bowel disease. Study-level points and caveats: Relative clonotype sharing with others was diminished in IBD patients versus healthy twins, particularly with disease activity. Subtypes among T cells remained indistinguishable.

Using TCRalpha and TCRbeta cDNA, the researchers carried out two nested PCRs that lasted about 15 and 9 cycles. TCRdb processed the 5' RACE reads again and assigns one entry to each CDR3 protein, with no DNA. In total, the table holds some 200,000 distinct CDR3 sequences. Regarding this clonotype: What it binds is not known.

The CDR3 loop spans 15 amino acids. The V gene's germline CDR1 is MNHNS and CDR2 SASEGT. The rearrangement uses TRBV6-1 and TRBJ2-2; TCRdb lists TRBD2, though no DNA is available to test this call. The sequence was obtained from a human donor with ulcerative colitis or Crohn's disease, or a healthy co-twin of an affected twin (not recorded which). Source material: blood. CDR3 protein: CASSTTSGEPEELFF.